Below are 16 T cell receptor beta chains sequenced from a single sample in a study of T-cell reconstitution after alpha-beta-depleted transplantation in children. This sample's TCRbeta library carried unique molecular identifier barcodes. Each CDR3 protein is one row after TCRdb ran MiXCR on the PCR reads. The sample includes about 980,000 distinct CDR3 sequences, less than 30% of them seen just once. The sequences come from PBMCs, mostly from graft donor cells, collected 360 days after TCRalphabeta/CD19-depleted stem cell transplant. All receptors derive from a boy under two years old who had a stem cell transplant for SCID, so the T cells may come from the graft donor.

This clonotype was counted between two and nine times. The rearrangement links TRBV29-1 to TRBJ2-1; 11 bases map to TRBD2. The germline V gene has CDR1 SQVTM and CDR2 ANQGSEA. The CDR3 extends over 18 amino acids. V gave up 2 bases and J gave up 0 bases; unmatched junction bases: 9. In DNA form, the CDR3 reads TGCAGCGTTGAACGACTAGCGGGGCTTCTGAGCTCCTACAATGAGCAGTTCTTC. This codes for CSVERLAGLLSSYNEQFF.

This clonotype was found a few times. The genes are TRBV2 and TRBJ2-1; TRBD2 aligns across 7 bases. Germline V gene data show CDR1 as SNHLY and CDR2 as FYNNEI. The V segment lost 8 bases and the J segment 6 bases; nucleotides outside the gene matches: 10. CDR3 length equals 14 residues. The CDR3 spells CASCGGTIVNEQFF. The CDR3 DNA is TGTGCCAGCTGTGGGGGGACTATAGTCAATGAGCAGTTCTTC.

This clonotype has more than one count but fewer than ten. The chain combines TRBV18 with TRBJ2-7; D may be TRBD1 (7 bases). This CDR3 has 14 amino acids. V lost 6 bases, J lost 4 bases, and 16 bases lay in between. Per the germline V gene, CDR1 is KGHSH and CDR2 is LQKENI. CDR3 amino acids: CASSRDSLMYEQYF. The CDR3, as DNA: TGTGCCAGCTCGCGGGACAGTTTAATGTACGAGCAGTACTTC.

This clonotype was seen a few times. The rearrangement joins TRBV4-3 to TRBJ2-1; the D gene is possibly TRBD2 (5 bases). Germline-derived CDR1 and CDR2 are LGHNA and YSLEER. Trimming shortened V by 0 bases and J by 9 bases, and 18 bases separated the two germline ends. This CDR3 spans 16 amino acids. The CDR3 protein is CASSQDLEGPEGEQFF. The CDR3 DNA is TGCGCCAGCAGCCAAGATCTAGAGGGCCCAGAGGGTGAGCAGTTCTTC.

The V and J genes are TRBV9 and TRBJ2-2; D not resolved. V was trimmed by 1 base and J by 2 bases, leaving 15 bases between them. This CDR3 spans 17 amino acids. Germline loops: CDR1 SGDLS, CDR2 YYNGEE. The CDR3: CASSVSPSKPNTGELFF. The CDR3 nucleotides are TGTGCCAGCAGCGTATCTCCCTCCAAGCCCAACACCGGGGAGCTGTTTTTT.

As for this clonotype: At one of its ends the junction is not consistent with the germline gene, which may arise from a read error. V gene TRBV6-5 combines with J gene TRBJ2-7; 7 nucleotides align to TRBD1. Germline CDR1 reads MNHEY; CDR2 reads SVGAGI. CDR3 length equals 16 residues. CDR3 DNA: TGTGCCAGCAGTTACTCGACAGGGACCAGCTCCTACGTGCAGTACTTC. Its protein is CASSYSTGTSSYVQYF.

This clonotype has just one count. The chain links TRBV3-1 to TRBJ2-4, with D perhaps TRBD1 (5 bases). CDR1 is LGHDT, CDR2 YNNKEL, per germline (reference sequence). Between the trimmed V and J ends, which lost 4 bases and 1 base, there was a span of 29 bases. The CDR3 covers 21 residues. CDR3 bases: TGTGCCAGCAGCCCGGGTGGCGTGGGGCAGGGAAGTAAATTCGCCAAAAACATTCAGTACTTC. Amino acid sequence: CASSPGGVGQGSKFAKNIQYF.

The V gene is TRBV7-2, the J gene TRBJ1-3, with D possibly being TRBD1 (5 bases). The germline CDR1 and CDR2 sequences are SGHTA and FQGNSA. The CDR3 runs 15 residues. V shed 2 bases and J shed 2 bases, with 10 bases lying between them. The CDR3 is CASSLRAGTGNTIYF. The DNA of the CDR3 is TGTGCCAGCAGCTTAAGGGCAGGGACTGGAAACACCATATATTTT.

The table lists this clonotype with a few counts. V usage is TRBV5-6 and J usage is TRBJ2-7; D is ambiguous. Germline CDR1 is SGHDT and CDR2 is YYEEEE. Trimming removed 1 base from V and 0 bases from J, with 5 bases in between. The CDR3 consists of 13 residues. The CDR3 region has the DNA TGTGCCAGCAGCTTGTTCCTCTCCTACGAGCAGTACTTC. This codes for CASSLFLSYEQYF.

J is TRBJ2-7 and V is TRBV12-3 or TRBV12-4; TRBD1 matches 9 bases. This CDR3 is 14 amino acids long. With V trimmed by 4 bases and J by 7 bases, 8 bases remained unmatched. In DNA form, the CDR3 reads TGTGCCAGCAGTTCCCGGGACAGGGAGAGGGAGCAGTACTTC. Its translation: CASSSRDREREQYF.

This clonotype has just a few counts. The chain combines TRBV6-1 with TRBJ2-7, with D possibly TRBD1 on 6 matching bases. V gave up 3 bases and J gave up 4 bases, with 19 bases separating them. Looked up from germline, CDR1 is MNHNS and CDR2 is SASEGT. The CDR3 has 16 amino acids. The CDR3 bases are TGTGCCAGCAGTGAGATTTTGAGGGGGAACTCTTACGAGCAGTACTTC. It specifies CASSEILRGNSYEQYF.

The chain links TRBV18 to TRBJ1-1, with D unresolved. The CDR3 runs to 12 residues. CDR1 and CDR2 from the germline V gene are KGHSH and LQKENI. Trimming removed 5 bases from V and 8 bases from J, with 12 bases in between. This CDR3 reads CASSSRPAEAFF. The DNA of the CDR3 is TGTGCCAGCTCATCAAGGCCGGCGGAAGCTTTCTTT. Filled out from reference TRBV18 and TRBJ1-1, the complete variable domain reads NAGVMQNPRHLVRRRGQEARLRCSPMKGHSHVYWYRQLPEEGLKFMVYLQKENIIDESGMPKERFSAEFPKEGPSILRIQQVVRGDSAAYFCASSSRPAEAFFGQGTRLTVV.

This clonotype turned up a few times. The chain recombines TRBV7-8 with TRBJ2-1; the match to TRBD2 covers 9 bases. This CDR3 contains 16 residues. CDR1 is SGHVS and CDR2 is FQNEAQ in the germline V gene. Trimming took 5 bases from V and 5 from J; bases not matched to a gene: 10. The CDR3 nucleotides are TGTGCCAGCAGCCGCTGGGCTAGCGGGGTAAACAATGAGCAGTTCTTC. This codes for CASSRWASGVNNEQFF.

This clonotype was seen a few times. CDR3 residues: CASSQDLYREQYF. The CDR3 DNA is TGCGCCAGCAGCCAAGATCTATACCGGGAGCAGTACTTC. The rearrangement uses TRBV4-1 and TRBJ2-7; D gene unclear. V lost 0 bases and J 7 bases, leaving 10 bases between the germline ends. Germline CDR1 and CDR2: MGHRA and YSYEKL. The CDR3 extends over 13 amino acids.

The sample holds a few counts of this clonotype. The gene calls are TRBV12-3 or TRBV12-4 and TRBJ2-1; 12 nucleotides line up with TRBD2. The V and J ends lost 3 bases and 9 bases, in that order; junction bases with no gene match: 6. This CDR3 is 15 amino acids long. The CDR3 here is CASSFSSGGASEQFF. Here the CDR3 DNA reads TGTGCCAGCAGTTTTTCTAGCGGGGGGGCGAGTGAGCAGTTCTTC.

The chain recombines TRBV15 with TRBJ2-1; D is possibly TRBD2 (6 bases). The V gene's germline CDR1 is LNHNV and CDR2 YYDKDF (reference sequence). V shed 3 bases and J shed 2 bases, with 17 bases lying between them. The CDR3 sequence is 17 residues long. The CDR3 region is CATSSDMGGAPYNEQFF. CDR3 coding DNA: TGTGCCACCAGCAGCGACATGGGGGGAGCCCCCTACAATGAGCAGTTCTTC.